These 3 T cell receptor beta chains were sequenced from one sample in a study of blood T cell repertoires in COVID-19. Profiling relied on immunoSEQ multiplex PCR, and the TCRdb table lists in-frame clones only, not all of them. The table shows about 290,000 clones, with 89% occurring only once. The specimen was PBMCs or T cells enriched from blood (not recorded which). These receptors were taken from a middle-aged woman who had recovered from COVID-19.

The genes are TRBV19 and TRBJ1-5; no firm D call. Trimming took 3 bases from V and 0 from J, leaving 9 bases between them. From germline, CDR1 is LNHDA and CDR2 SQIVND (reference sequence). The CDR3 consists of 15 residues. CDR3 region: CASSISTNSNQPQHF. CDR3 coding DNA: TGTGCCAGTAGTATTAGTACGAATAGCAATCAGCCCCAGCATTTT.

The chain carries TRBV19 and TRBJ1-5, with 7 bases aligning to TRBD1. Losses at the gene ends were 5 bases for V and 1 base for J; bases not matched to a gene: 14. There are 18 residues in the CDR3. Germline lookup yields CDR1 LNHDA and CDR2 SQIVND (reference sequence). This chain's CDR3 is CASSSPPNRGWSNQPQHF. In DNA form, the CDR3 reads TGTGCCAGTAGTTCCCCTCCAAACAGGGGCTGGAGCAATCAGCCCCAGCATTTT. The full variable domain, completed using reference TRBV19 and TRBJ1-5, is DGGITQSPKYLFRKEGQNVTLSCEQNLNHDAMYWYRQDPGQGLRLIYYSQIVNDFQKGDIAEGYSVSREKKESFPLTVTSAQKNPTAFYLCASSSPPNRGWSNQPQHFGDGTRLSIL.

The rearrangement joins TRBV30 to TRBJ1-1; unclear D gene. In germline, CDR1 is GTSNPN, CDR2 SVGIG (reference sequence). V lost 4 bases and J 1 base, leaving 7 bases between the germline ends. CDR3 size: 12 residues. The chain's CDR3 is CAWTSQNTEAFF. DNA of the CDR3: TGTGCCTGGACTAGCCAGAACACTGAAGCTTTCTTT.